Included here is one TCR beta chain sequence, with context. This specimen belongs to a study of cytomegalovirus exposure and HLA in healthy donors. TCRdb keeps only in-frame clones here, not all; method: immunoSEQ multiplex PCR. The sample records hundreds of thousands of clones, approximately 83% being singletons. V lost 6 bases to trimming and J lost 6 bases; unmatched junction nucleotides: 17. CDR1 is SNHLY and CDR2 is FYNNEI in the germline V gene. The CDR3 contains 16 residues. The sequence was collected from a woman aged 25 to 39 in good health and CMV-seropositive. Sequenced: PBMCs. The rearrangement links TRBV2 to TRBJ2-7, with 7 bases matching TRBD2. CDR3: CASSLEAGTRFGEQYF. CDR3 coding DNA: TGTGCCAGCAGCCTAGAAGCGGGGACCCGTTTTGGCGAGCAGTACTTC. Based on the CDR3 plus reference TRBV2 and TRBJ2-7, the full variable domain is EPEVTQTPSHQVTQMGQEVILRCVPISNHLYFYWYRQILGQKVEFLVSFYNNEISEKSEIFDDQFSVERPDGSNFTLKIRSTKLEDSAMYFCASSLEAGTRFGEQYFGPGTRLTVT.